Sequencing of this T cell receptor (beta chain) was carried out in a study of cytomegalovirus exposure and HLA in healthy donors. This clone was found a few times. Both 60 Vbeta primers and 13 Jbeta primers went into the PCR. Assay used: immunoSEQ multiplex PCR; TCRdb lists only in-frame clones, some missing. Found here are 150,000 to 200,000 clones, less than 75% of them singletons; the top ten hold approximately 1.5%. V dropped 8 bases and J dropped 1; count of bases not matched to a gene: 8. The CDR3 contains 15 residues. The germline V gene has CDR1 MGHRA and CDR2 YSYEKL. The material sequenced was PBMCs. The chain has TRBV4-1 and TRBJ1-1, with TRBD1 matching over 9 bases. The sequence was obtained from a girl aged 10 to 17 in good health and CMV-seronegative. CDR3 sequence reads: CASRGDRAGNTEAFF. The CDR3 nucleotides are TGCGCCAGCCGGGGGGACAGGGCAGGGAACACTGAAGCTTTCTTT.